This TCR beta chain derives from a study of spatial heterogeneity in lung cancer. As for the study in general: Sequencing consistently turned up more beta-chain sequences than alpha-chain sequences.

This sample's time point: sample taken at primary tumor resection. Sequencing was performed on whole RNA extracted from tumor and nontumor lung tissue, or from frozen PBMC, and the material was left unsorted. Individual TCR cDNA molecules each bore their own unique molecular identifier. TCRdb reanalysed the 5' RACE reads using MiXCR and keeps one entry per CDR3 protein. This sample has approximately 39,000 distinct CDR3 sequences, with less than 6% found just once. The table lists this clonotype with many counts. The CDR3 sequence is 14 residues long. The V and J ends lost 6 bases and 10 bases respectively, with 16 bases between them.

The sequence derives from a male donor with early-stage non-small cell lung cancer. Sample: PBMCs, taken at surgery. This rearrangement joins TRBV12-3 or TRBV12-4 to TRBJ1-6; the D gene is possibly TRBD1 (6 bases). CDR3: CASSRGGRASPLHF. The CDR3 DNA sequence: TGTGCCAGCAGCCGGGGGGGCCGAGCCTCACCCCTCCACTTT.